The 29 T cell receptor beta chains presented below share a single source sample, sequenced in a study of monozygotic twins with inflammatory bowel disease. TCRdb derives one entry per CDR3 protein from the 5' RACE reads, leaving out DNA. The sample table sets out around 410,000 distinct CDR3 sequences. Sequenced material: blood. These receptors originate from a human donor with ulcerative colitis or Crohn's disease, or a healthy co-twin of an affected twin (not recorded which).

This chain connects TRBV11-1 to TRBJ2-1; absent DNA, TCRdb's TRBD2 call cannot be checked. CDR3 length: 19 amino acids. The germline gives CDR1 SGHAT, CDR2 FQDESV (reference sequence). The CDR3 here is CASSSLRRRGGAEYNEQFF.

The chain carries TRBV9 and TRBJ2-5; TCRdb's D call of TRBD1 is untestable without DNA. CDR1 and CDR2 from the germline V gene are SGDLS and YYNGEE. The CDR3 is 15 amino acids. CDR3 protein: CASSVTRDRGETQYF.

This chain joins TRBV20-1 and TRBJ2-1; absent DNA, TCRdb's TRBD2 call cannot be checked. The CDR3 sequence is 15 residues long. The germline CDR1 and CDR2 sequences are DFQATT and SNEGSKA (reference sequence). The CDR3 sequence is CSASLTSGPYNEQFF.

This rearrangement joins TRBV19 to TRBJ2-7. Germline CDR1 LNHDA, CDR2 SQIVND (reference sequence). The CDR3 covers 13 residues. The CDR3 region is CASSMVGTYEQYF.

The J gene is TRBJ2-7, the V gene TRBV5-4. Germline V gene sequence: CDR1 SGHNT, CDR2 YYREEE (reference sequence). The CDR3 sequence is 15 residues long. The chain's CDR3 is CASSLDADASYEQYF.

CDR3 protein: CASLRQGNTEAFF. The chain has TRBV7-9 and TRBJ1-1; the TRBD1 assignment by TCRdb is unverifiable without DNA. CDR1 is SEHNR, CDR2 FQNEAQ, per germline (reference sequence). This CDR3 has 13 residues. Combining the CDR3 with reference TRBV7-9 and TRBJ1-1 gives the whole variable domain DTGVSQNPRHKITKRGQNVTFRCDPISEHNRLYWYRQTLGQGPEFLTYFQNEAQLEKSRLLSDRFSAERPKGSFSTLEIQRTEQGDSAMYLCASLRQGNTEAFFGQGTRLTVV.

V is TRBV3-1 and J is TRBJ2-2. Germline lookup yields CDR1 LGHDT and CDR2 YNNKEL (reference sequence). The CDR3 has 14 residues. The CDR3 sequence is CASSQVQGTGELFF.

The chain couples TRBV6-2 or TRBV6-3 to TRBJ2-3; checking the TCRdb D call of TRBD1 is not possible without DNA. The CDR3 contains 17 residues. Per the germline V gene, CDR1 is MNHEY and CDR2 is SVGEGT. The CDR3 loop reads CASSSRTQGYSGDTQYF.

CDR3 loop: CASSLGVAESSGNTIYF. The rearrangement links TRBV7-6 to TRBJ1-3. From germline, CDR1 is SGHVS and CDR2 FNYEAQ. The CDR3 covers 17 residues.

CDR3 in amino acids: CASSAAQRTEAFF. This chain links TRBV2 with TRBJ1-1. The CDR3 contains 13 residues. Germline lookup yields CDR1 SNHLY and CDR2 FYNNEI. Full variable domain (outside the CDR3, taken from reference TRBV2 and TRBJ1-1): EPEVTQTPSHQVTQMGQEVILRCVPISNHLYFYWYRQILGQKVEFLVSFYNNEISEKSEIFDDQFSVERPDGSNFTLKIRSTKLEDSAMYFCASSAAQRTEAFFGQGTRLTVV.

This sequence joins TRBV15 and TRBJ1-5; lacking DNA, the TRBD1 call made by TCRdb goes unchecked. Germline V gene sequence: CDR1 LNHNV, CDR2 YYDKDF (reference sequence). The CDR3 is 17 residues long. The CDR3 protein is CATSRAVGTSSNQPQHF.

The CDR3 here is CASSYHAGQKGNQPQHF. The genes are TRBV6-2 or TRBV6-3 and TRBJ1-5. CDR1 MNHEY and CDR2 SVGEGT come from the germline V gene. The CDR3 covers 17 residues.

The chain uses TRBV11-2 and TRBJ2-1; no DNA is available, so the TRBD2 call from TCRdb remains unchecked. CDR1 is SGHAT, CDR2 FQNNGV, per germline. The CDR3 length is 13 residues. This CDR3 is CASSSSLAGLEFF.

J is TRBJ2-3 and V is TRBV29-1; TCRdb returns TRBD1, unconfirmable since there is no DNA. The CDR3 has 13 amino acids. Germline V gene lookup returns CDR1 SQVTM and CDR2 ANQGSEA. CDR3 sequence: CSVVRQGPDTQYF.

The chain joins TRBV5-1 to TRBJ1-3; TCRdb's assignment of TRBD1 cannot be checked, as there is no DNA. The CDR3 extends over 17 amino acids. Germline V CDR1 and CDR2: SGHRS, YFSETQ. CDR3 region: CASSLGSGPLSGNTIYF.

The rearrangement uses TRBV20-1 and TRBJ1-2; no DNA is available, so the TRBD1 call from TCRdb remains unchecked. From germline, CDR1 is DFQATT and CDR2 SNEGSKA (reference sequence). This CDR3 comprises 11 residues. The chain's CDR3 is CSSTGDYGYTF.

V and J are TRBV20-1 and TRBJ2-7; as DNA is missing, the TRBD2 call by TCRdb cannot be tested. The CDR3 has 14 residues. Germline loops: CDR1 DFQATT, CDR2 SNEGSKA (reference sequence). Here the CDR3 reads CSARSGSPTYEQYF.

The gene calls are TRBV27 and TRBJ2-1; the D call from TCRdb, TRBD2, cannot be confirmed without DNA. Germline values: CDR1 MNHEY, CDR2 SMNVEV (reference sequence). This CDR3 spans 16 amino acids. CDR3 residues: CASSFPPGLAYNEQFF.

The CDR3 reads CASSLGAAGDRYEQYF. This sequence joins TRBV7-2 and TRBJ2-7; checking the TCRdb D call of TRBD1 is not possible without DNA. This CDR3 is built from 16 residues. CDR1 is SGHTA and CDR2 is FQGNSA in the germline V gene.

V usage is TRBV7-2 and J usage is TRBJ2-4; TCRdb returns TRBD2, unconfirmable since there is no DNA. This CDR3 has 14 residues. Germline V gene sequence: CDR1 SGHTA, CDR2 FQGNSA. Here the CDR3 reads CASSSEGPLNIQYF. The entire variable domain, with the rest obtained from reference TRBV7-2 and TRBJ2-4, is as follows: GAGVSQSPSNKVTEKGKDVELRCDPISGHTALYWYRQSLGQGLEFLIYFQGNSAPDKSGLPSDRFSAERTGGSVSTLTIQRTQQEDSAVYLCASSSEGPLNIQYFGAGTRLSVL.

V usage is TRBV30 and J usage is TRBJ2-3; TCRdb names TRBD1, which stays unverified in the absence of DNA. This CDR3 region has 14 residues. Germline values: CDR1 GTSNPN, CDR2 SVGIG (reference sequence). The CDR3 region is CAWSKGLSTDTQYF. The whole variable domain, filled in from reference TRBV30 and TRBJ2-3, reads SQTIHQWPATLVQPVGSPLSLECTVEGTSNPNLYWYRQAAGRGLQLLFYSVGIGQISSEVPQNLSASRPQDRQFILSSKKLLLSDSGFYLCAWSKGLSTDTQYFGPGTRLTVL.

This chain uses TRBV29-1 with TRBJ2-1; there is no DNA to check the TCRdb D call of TRBD1. This CDR3 is built from 11 residues. Per the germline V gene, CDR1 is SQVTM and CDR2 is ANQGSEA. This chain's CDR3 is CSAPFNNEQFF.

The V call is TRBV7-6, the J call TRBJ2-5; absent DNA, TCRdb's TRBD1 call cannot be checked. The CDR3 is made up of 16 amino acids. Germline V CDR1 and CDR2: SGHVS, FNYEAQ. The CDR3 loop is CASSRDSLGSRGTQYF.

This CDR3 is CASSNIRGSPLHF. This chain uses TRBV25-1 with TRBJ1-6; as DNA is missing, the TRBD1 call by TCRdb cannot be tested. CDR1 is MGHDK, CDR2 SYGVNS, per germline. This CDR3 has 13 residues.

The chain uses TRBV5-1 and TRBJ2-1; the D call from TCRdb, TRBD2, cannot be confirmed without DNA. Germline V gene lookup returns CDR1 SGHRS and CDR2 YFSETQ. The CDR3 loop spans 14 amino acids. This chain's CDR3 is CASSGLAGEGEQFF.

The rearrangement links TRBV3-1 to TRBJ2-7; the D gene TCRdb calls, TRBD2, cannot be checked with no DNA. CDR3 length: 14 residues. Germline loops: CDR1 LGHDT, CDR2 YNNKEL (reference sequence). The CDR3 loop reads CASSQSGGVYEQYF.

The V and J genes are TRBV3-1 and TRBJ1-5. The V gene's germline CDR1 is LGHDT and CDR2 YNNKEL (reference sequence). The CDR3 is made up of 14 amino acids. The CDR3 protein is CASSQTSGNQPQHF.

CDR3 residues: CASSQDDRGIGETQYF. V and J are TRBV4-3 and TRBJ2-5; the D gene TCRdb calls, TRBD1, cannot be checked with no DNA. The germline gives CDR1 LGHNA, CDR2 YSLEER. This CDR3 comprises 16 residues.

J is TRBJ1-2 and V is TRBV6-1. Germline values: CDR1 MNHNS, CDR2 SASEGT. The CDR3 is made up of 15 amino acids. The CDR3: CASSDWEWRTYGYTF.